This paragraph reports one T cell receptor (beta chain). As yet, its antigen is unknown. This sample's time point: baseline pretreatment blood. Treatment described: 15 Gy SBRT to primary tumor, nephrectomy 4 weeks later. This sample was taken from a study of radiation and T cells in renal cell carcinoma. Study-wide points: Pretreatment tumor biopsies were lacking, so baseline clonotypes are unknown. From baseline, blood top tumor clonotypes peaked at 2 weeks post-radiation.

Sequenced by immunoSEQ multiplex PCR; TCRdb stores in-frame clones only, minus some. The data hold around 46,000 clones, with approximately 80% observed a single time. The receptor comes from a woman in her 70s with renal cell carcinoma. Sequencing was performed on blood, taken from a patient whose treatment included radiotherapy and nephrectomy.

CDR3 sequence: CASSTGQEHSPLHF. The CDR3 DNA sequence: TGCGCCAGCAGCACCGGACAGGAACATTCACCCCTCCACTTT. V gene TRBV5-1 combines with J gene TRBJ1-6; 7 bases are a match to TRBD1. V shed 4 bases, J shed 8 bases, and the junction held 6 bases outside the gene matches. CDR1 and CDR2 from the germline V gene are SGHRS and YFSETQ. The CDR3 loop spans 14 amino acids.